This T cell receptor beta chain was captured by sequencing in a study of OX40 agonist ivuxolimab in advanced cancers. For the study at large: Allowance was made for prior anti-PD-1, anti-PD-L1 or anti-CTLA-4 therapy, and roughly 39% had some. Study results and caveats: At doses 0.1 to 3.0 mg/kg, CD4+ and CD8+ clones expanded. It was also the case that some nonresponders had low normalized T-cell clonal expansion.

Patients were ruled out by autoimmune disease history or systemic immunosuppression. The repertoire was sequenced with immunoSEQ multiplex PCR; TCRdb's copy has only in-frame clones and lacks some. The sample yields 55,000 to 65,000 clones, approximately 84% seen once. The germline CDR1 and CDR2 sequences are SGHDT and YYEEEE. This CDR3 region has 15 residues. V shed 4 bases and J 7 bases; nucleotides not matched to a gene: 7. On this clone: The antigen is unknown.

This receptor was obtained from an adult with an advanced solid tumor such as melanoma, head and neck, liver or kidney cancer. Here the sequenced sample was CD4+ or CD8+ T cells sorted from blood, taken in a trial of the OX40 agonist ivuxolimab. The rearrangement joins TRBV5-6 to TRBJ2-1, with TRBD1 matching 11 bases. The CDR3 here is CASSQPGTGGNEQFF. The CDR3 nucleotides are TGTGCCAGCAGCCAACCCGGGACAGGGGGAAATGAGCAGTTCTTC. Using reference TRBV5-6 and TRBJ2-1 for the parts outside the CDR3, the full variable domain is DAGVTQSPTHLIKTRGQQVTLRCSPKSGHDTVSWYQQALGQGPQFIFQYYEEEERQRGNFPDRFSGHQFPNYSSELNVNALLLGDSALYLCASSQPGTGGNEQFFGPGTRLTVL.